This passage covers 23 T cell receptor beta chains from one sample sequenced in a study of blood T cell repertoires in COVID-19. Sequencing used immunoSEQ multiplex PCR; TCRdb keeps in-frame clones, though not all of them. The sample lists around 300,000 clones; approximately 88% were seen once. The sequenced sample consisted of peripheral blood. The receptors here all came from a woman in her thirties or forties who had recovered from COVID-19.

This clone has only one observation. The rearrangement uses TRBV2 and TRBJ2-5; TRBD1 agrees at 9 bases. V shed 5 bases, J shed 5 bases, and the junction held 6 bases outside the gene matches. This CDR3 has 14 residues. Germline values: CDR1 SNHLY, CDR2 FYNNEI. This CDR3 reads CASSKTDRGETQYF. The CDR3 nucleotides read TGTGCCAGCAGTAAAACGGACAGGGGTGAGACCCAGTACTTC.

The chain is built from TRBV24-1 and TRBJ1-2; TRBD1 is a possible D gene (6 bases). This CDR3 has 13 amino acids. Trimming removed 3 bases at V and 7 bases at J, with 11 bases between. Germline loops: CDR1 KGHDR, CDR2 SFDVKD. The CDR3 loop is CATSDPQGPGYTF. In DNA, the CDR3 is TGTGCCACCAGTGATCCACAGGGCCCTGGCTACACCTTC.

V gene TRBV27 combines with J gene TRBJ2-7, with 11 bases matching TRBD1. Trimming took 3 bases from V and 6 from J; bases not matched to a gene: 1. Germline CDR1 reads MNHEY; CDR2 reads SMNVEV (reference sequence). This CDR3 is built from 13 residues. In DNA, the CDR3 is TGTGCCAGCAGTTTCGGGACAGGGGGCGAGCAGTACTTC. This encodes CASSFGTGGEQYF.

The rearrangement joins TRBV10-3 to TRBJ2-7; the D is unclear. The V gene lost 6 bases and the J gene lost 0 bases, with 9 bases spanning the gap. The germline V gene has CDR1 ENHRY and CDR2 SYGVKD. The CDR3 length is 13 residues. The CDR3 DNA follows: TGTGCCATCAGGGCTTCTGACTCCTACGAGCAGTACTTC. Translated: CAIRASDSYEQYF.

The rearrangement uses TRBV28 and TRBJ1-1; D remains ambiguous. This CDR3 has 14 amino acids. V gave up 3 bases and J gave up 1 base, with 9 bases separating them. In germline, CDR1 is MDHEN, CDR2 SYDVKM. The CDR3 is CASSFLPGNTEAFF. In DNA form, the CDR3 reads TGTGCCAGCAGTTTCCTTCCGGGGAACACTGAAGCTTTCTTT.

The V and J genes are TRBV5-6 and TRBJ2-7, with 12 bases fitting TRBD2. Germline V gene sequence: CDR1 SGHDT, CDR2 YYEEEE. This CDR3 has 15 residues. With V trimmed by 3 bases and J by 6 bases, 7 bases remained unmatched. CDR3 loop: CASSSSGTSGPEQYF. For the CDR3, the DNA is TGTGCCAGCAGCTCCTCCGGGACTAGCGGGCCCGAGCAGTACTTC.

Turning to this clone: Because the CDR3 is missing its conserved closing phenylalanine or tryptophan, this is likely a read error. No DNA is shown, since the ends of the CDR3 on it are uncertain; the CDR3 is the one TCRdb lists. The genes are TRBV20-1 and TRBJ1-3; the table's D call of TRBD1 was not tested on the DNA. Germline-derived CDR1 and CDR2 are DFQATT and SNEGSKA (reference sequence). The CDR3 adds up to 9 amino acids, both ends counted. The CDR3 loop is CSAREPGHR.

V gene TRBV2 combines with J gene TRBJ2-3; TRBD2 agrees at 7 bases. The CDR3 runs 16 residues. V was clipped by 3 bases and J by 4 bases; unmatched bases: 10. Germline V CDR1 and CDR2: SNHLY, FYNNEI. The CDR3 bases are TGTGCCAGCAGTGATGGGGGGAGGGCCTTATCAGATACGCAGTATTTT. It yields the protein CASSDGGRALSDTQYF.

Comment on this clone: One end of the junction is discordant with germline, which a read error may explain. J is TRBJ1-1 and V is TRBV13; 7 bases agree with TRBD1. The length of the CDR3 is 16 residues. Germline CDR1 is PRHDT and CDR2 is FYEKMQ (reference sequence). The CDR3, as DNA: TGTGCCAGCAGCCGATCCTCTACAGGGGTGAAGACTGAAGCTTTCTTT. Amino acid sequence: CASSRSSTGVKTEAFF.

The CDR3 loop reads CASSYAQGLSNTEAFF. CDR3 sequence (DNA): TGTGCCAGCAGTTACGCCCAGGGACTTTCCAACACTGAAGCTTTCTTT. V gene TRBV6-2 or TRBV6-3 combines with J gene TRBJ1-1, with D perhaps matching TRBD1 (5 bases). V dropped 2 bases and J dropped 2 bases, with 15 bases sitting between them. CDR3 length: 16 residues. CDR1 and CDR2 (germline): MNHEY, SVGEGT.

The gene calls are TRBV19 and TRBJ2-1; possible D gene TRBD1, 5 bases. V was clipped by 6 bases and J by 1 base, with 16 bases between them. This CDR3 has 16 residues. Germline V lookup: CDR1 LNHDA, CDR2 SQIVND (reference sequence). CDR3: CASRSLVGASYNEQFF. CDR3 sequence (DNA): TGTGCCAGTAGGTCGCTGGTTGGGGCTTCCTACAATGAGCAGTTCTTC.

This clone occurred once. V usage is TRBV4-1 and J usage is TRBJ2-7; D call uncertain. Trimming shortened V by 0 bases and J by 2 bases, and 20 bases separated the two germline ends. Germline V gives CDR1 MGHRA, CDR2 YSYEKL. This CDR3 region has 18 residues. CDR3: CASSQESPSVRTTYEQYF. In DNA form, the CDR3 reads TGCGCCAGCAGCCAAGAATCCCCTAGTGTACGAACAACCTACGAGCAGTACTTC.

This rearrangement joins TRBV19 to TRBJ1-1, with D hard to call. This CDR3 is 16 amino acids long. V lost 1 base and J lost 0, with 12 bases in between. Germline V gene data show CDR1 as LNHDA and CDR2 as SQIVND (reference sequence). Here the CDR3 reads CASSIGELKMNTEAFF. In DNA, the CDR3 is TGTGCCAGTAGTATAGGAGAGCTTAAGATGAACACTGAAGCTTTCTTT. The entire variable domain, with the rest obtained from reference TRBV19 and TRBJ1-1, is as follows: DGGITQSPKYLFRKEGQNVTLSCEQNLNHDAMYWYRQDPGQGLRLIYYSQIVNDFQKGDIAEGYSVSREKKESFPLTVTSAQKNPTAFYLCASSIGELKMNTEAFFGQGTRLTVV.

The V gene is TRBV5-1, the J gene TRBJ2-5, with 14 nucleotides matching TRBD2. V trimming: 0 bases; J trimming: 7 bases; junction bases outside the gene matches: 11. The CDR3 extends over 18 amino acids. Per germline, CDR1 SGHRS and CDR2 YFSETQ. DNA of the CDR3: TGCGCCAGCAGCTTGGATCCAAGAGCGACTAGCGGGAGGGTGACCCAGTACTTC. It yields the protein CASSLDPRATSGRVTQYF.

The genes are TRBV5-1 and TRBJ2-7; D not resolved. Germline V gives CDR1 SGHRS, CDR2 YFSETQ. The CDR3 is made up of 14 amino acids. The V gene lost 4 bases and the J gene lost 2 bases, with 13 bases spanning the gap. The CDR3 region is CASSPVIQAYEQYF. The CDR3 DNA is TGCGCCAGCAGCCCGGTGATTCAGGCCTACGAGCAGTACTTC. Filled out from reference TRBV5-1 and TRBJ2-7, the complete variable domain reads KAGVTQTPRYLIKTRGQQVTLSCSPISGHRSVSWYQQTPGQGLQFLFEYFSETQRNKGNFPGRFSGRQFSNSRSEMNVSTLELGDSALYLCASSPVIQAYEQYFGPGTRLTVT.

This clone was seen ten or more times. This chain joins TRBV19 and TRBJ1-2; TRBD1 agrees at 9 bases. The V gene's germline CDR1 is LNHDA and CDR2 SQIVND (reference sequence). CDR3 length: 14 amino acids. Trimming removed 6 bases from V and 5 bases from J; junction bases left unmatched: 7. The chain's CDR3 is CASSSGTGSYGYTF. The CDR3, as DNA: TGTGCCAGTAGCTCTGGGACAGGGTCATATGGCTACACCTTC.

The V gene is TRBV7-3, the J gene TRBJ2-2; maybe TRBD2 (6 bases). Deletions cut 6 bases from V and 1 base from J, with 9 bases between. This CDR3 is 14 amino acids long. CDR1 and CDR2 (germline): SGHTA, FQGTGA. The CDR3 reads CASSLGLNTGELFF. For the CDR3, the DNA is TGTGCCAGCAGTTTGGGACTGAACACCGGGGAGCTGTTTTTT.

A single count supports this clone. This chain connects TRBV7-9 to TRBJ2-7, with a weak D call TRBD1 (5 bases). Between the trimmed V and J ends, which lost 3 bases and 6 bases, there was a span of 12 bases. The CDR3 consists of 13 residues. Germline V gene data show CDR1 as SEHNR and CDR2 as FQNEAQ (reference sequence). Here the CDR3 reads CASSLAGRSEQYF. CDR3 DNA: TGTGCCAGCAGCTTGGCAGGGCGTAGCGAGCAGTACTTC.

CDR3 sequence: CASSDPSATKAFF. CDR3 bases: TGTGCCAGCAGTGACCCTTCGGCAACTAAAGCTTTCTTT. The V call is TRBV6-1, the J call TRBJ1-1; D not resolved. The V end lost 3 bases, the J end lost 9 bases, and 14 bases lay between the germline ends. Germline lookup yields CDR1 MNHNS and CDR2 SASEGT. The CDR3 sequence is 13 residues long.

The rearrangement links TRBV3-1 (or the pseudogene TRBV3-2) to TRBJ2-3; a weak D match, TRBD2 (6 bases). This CDR3 spans 16 amino acids. From germline, CDR1 is LGHDT and CDR2 YNNKEL (reference sequence). The V gene lost 0 bases and the J gene lost 2 bases, with 12 bases spanning the gap. Here the CDR3 DNA reads TGTGCCAGCAGCCAAGAGAATAGCGGTCACACAGATACGCAGTATTTT. This codes for CASSQENSGHTDTQYF.

The gene calls are TRBV30 and TRBJ1-4, with TRBD1 matching over 9 bases. This CDR3 comprises 14 residues. Germline CDR1 and CDR2: GTSNPN and SVGIG (reference sequence). Losses at the gene ends were 2 bases for V and 3 bases for J; bases not matched to a gene: 1. CDR3: CAWSWTGANEKLFF. CDR3 in DNA: TGTGCCTGGAGTTGGACAGGGGCTAATGAAAAACTGTTTTTT.

The chain combines TRBV19 with TRBJ2-2; possible D gene TRBD1, 6 bases. This CDR3 has 16 residues. Between the trimmed V and J ends, which lost 3 bases and 3 bases, there was a span of 14 bases. Germline V gives CDR1 LNHDA, CDR2 SQIVND (reference sequence). CDR3 protein: CASSMFGDIDTGELFF. CDR3 nucleotides: TGTGCCAGTAGTATGTTCGGGGACATAGACACCGGGGAGCTGTTTTTT.

The rearrangement joins TRBV6-5 to TRBJ2-5, with 9 bases that match TRBD2. The CDR3 consists of 15 residues. CDR1 and CDR2 from the germline V gene are MNHEY and SVGAGI. J gave up 4 bases and V 5 bases, and 8 bases lay outside the gene matches. The DNA of the CDR3 is TGTGCCAGCAGTCTCGGGACTAGCCCTAGAGAGACCCAGTACTTC. It is translated as CASSLGTSPRETQYF.